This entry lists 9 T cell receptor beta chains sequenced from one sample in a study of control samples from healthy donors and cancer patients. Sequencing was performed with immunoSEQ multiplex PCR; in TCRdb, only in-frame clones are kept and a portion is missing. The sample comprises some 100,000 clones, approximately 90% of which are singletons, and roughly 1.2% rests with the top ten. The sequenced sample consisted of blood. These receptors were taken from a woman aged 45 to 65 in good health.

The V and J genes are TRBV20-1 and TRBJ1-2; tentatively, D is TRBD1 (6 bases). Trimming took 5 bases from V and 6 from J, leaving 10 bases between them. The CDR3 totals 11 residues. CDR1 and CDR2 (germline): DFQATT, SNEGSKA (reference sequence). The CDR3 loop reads CSAAGADGYTF. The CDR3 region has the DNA TGCAGTGCTGCAGGGGCGGATGGCTACACCTTC.

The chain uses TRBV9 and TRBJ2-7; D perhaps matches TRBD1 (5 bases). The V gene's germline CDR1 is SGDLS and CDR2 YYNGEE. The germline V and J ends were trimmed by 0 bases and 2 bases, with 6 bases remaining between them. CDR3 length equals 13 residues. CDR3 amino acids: CASSVEGTYEQYF. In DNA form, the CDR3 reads TGTGCCAGCAGCGTAGAGGGGACCTACGAGCAGTACTTC.

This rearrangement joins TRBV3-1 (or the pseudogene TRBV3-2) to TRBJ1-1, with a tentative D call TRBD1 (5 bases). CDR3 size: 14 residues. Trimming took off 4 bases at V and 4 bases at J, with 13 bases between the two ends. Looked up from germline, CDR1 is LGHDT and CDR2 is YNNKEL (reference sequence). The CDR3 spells CASSPTGRGTEAFF. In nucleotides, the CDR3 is TGTGCCAGCAGCCCAACGGGGCGCGGCACTGAAGCTTTCTTT.

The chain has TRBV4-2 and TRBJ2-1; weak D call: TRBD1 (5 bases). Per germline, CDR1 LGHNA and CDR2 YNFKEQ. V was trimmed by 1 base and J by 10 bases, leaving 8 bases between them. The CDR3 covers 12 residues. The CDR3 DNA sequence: TGTGCCAGCAGCCAAGTCCCAGGGGAGCAGTTCTTC. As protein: CASSQVPGEQFF.

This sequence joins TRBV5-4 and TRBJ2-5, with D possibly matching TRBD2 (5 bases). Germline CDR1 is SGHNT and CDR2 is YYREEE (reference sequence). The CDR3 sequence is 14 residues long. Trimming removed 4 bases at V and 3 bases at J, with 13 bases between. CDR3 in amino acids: CASSRPETKETQYF. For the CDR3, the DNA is TGTGCCAGCAGCCGCCCCGAGACTAAAGAGACCCAGTACTTC.

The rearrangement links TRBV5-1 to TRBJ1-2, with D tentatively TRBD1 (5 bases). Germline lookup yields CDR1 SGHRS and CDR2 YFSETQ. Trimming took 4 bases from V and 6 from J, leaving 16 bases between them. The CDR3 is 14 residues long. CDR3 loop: CASSILSGEDGYTF. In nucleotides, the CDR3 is TGCGCCAGCAGCATCCTGTCGGGGGAGGATGGCTACACCTTC.

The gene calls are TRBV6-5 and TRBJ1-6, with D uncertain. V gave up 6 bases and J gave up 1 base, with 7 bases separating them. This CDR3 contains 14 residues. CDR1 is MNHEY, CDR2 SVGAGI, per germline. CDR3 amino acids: CASRRESYNSPLHF. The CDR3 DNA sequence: TGTGCCAGCAGGCGCGAGTCCTATAATTCACCCCTCCACTTT.

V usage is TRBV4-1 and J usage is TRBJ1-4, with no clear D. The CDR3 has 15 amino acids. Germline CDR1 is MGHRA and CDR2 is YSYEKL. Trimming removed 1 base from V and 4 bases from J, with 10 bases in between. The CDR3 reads CASSQVDWRNEKLFF. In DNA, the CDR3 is TGCGCCAGCAGCCAAGTTGACTGGCGTAATGAAAAACTGTTTTTT.

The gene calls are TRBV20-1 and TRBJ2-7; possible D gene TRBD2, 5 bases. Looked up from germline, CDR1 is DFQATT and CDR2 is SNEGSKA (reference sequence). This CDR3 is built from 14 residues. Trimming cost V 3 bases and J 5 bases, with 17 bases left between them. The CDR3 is CSASGGKASDEQYF. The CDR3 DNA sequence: TGCAGTGCTAGTGGAGGAAAAGCTTCGGACGAGCAGTACTTC.